These 22 T cell receptor beta chains came from one sample sequenced in a study of blood T cells in healthy people across ages. A second about 6 to 12 cycle PCR used barcoded and J-beta primers. Each CDR3 protein is one row after TCRdb ran MiXCR on the 5' RACE reads. This table has 1.5 million to 2 million distinct CDR3 sequences, approximately 40% appearing once. Source material: blood. These receptors were obtained from a human donor in good health.

This chain links TRBV20-1 with TRBJ1-1; the D gene is possibly TRBD1 (6 bases). CDR1 and CDR2 from the germline V gene are DFQATT and SNEGSKA (reference sequence). V dropped 5 bases and J dropped 4 bases, with 23 bases sitting between them. The CDR3 runs 16 residues. The DNA of the CDR3 is TGCAGTGCTCTGGCGGGGCAGGGGTCGCCCAGCACTGAAGCTTTCTTT. It is translated as CSALAGQGSPSTEAFF.

This clonotype has only a few counts. V and J are TRBV4-3 and TRBJ2-3; D is undetermined. This CDR3 is built from 15 residues. Germline-derived CDR1 and CDR2 are LGHNA and YSLEER. Deletions cut 1 base from V and 4 bases from J, with 12 bases between. The DNA for the CDR3 is TGCGCCAGCAGCCAAGCTCACGGGTGGGCAGATACGCAGTATTTT. It specifies CASSQAHGWADTQYF.

The V gene is TRBV5-1, the J gene TRBJ2-3; unclear D gene. The CDR3 has 11 residues. Germline CDR1 and CDR2: SGHRS and YFSETQ. Trimming stripped 7 bases from V and 2 bases from J, with 5 bases between. The CDR3 DNA reads TGCGCCAGCCTCGACACAGATACGCAGTATTTT. This sequence encodes CASLDTDTQYF.

The chain couples TRBV12-5 to TRBJ2-5; D may be TRBD2 (5 bases). Gene TRBJ2-7 matches the end of the DNA better, so the J call may be wrong. The germline V gene has CDR1 LGHNT and CDR2 FRNRAP. This CDR3 spans 14 amino acids. CDR3: CASGPLTGRNEQYF. The CDR3 DNA sequence: TGTGCTAGTGGCCCCTTGACGGGAAGGAACGAGCAGTACTTC.

To note about this clonotype: A much larger clonotype is one base distant, so this may be a read error. The genes are TRBV25-1 and TRBJ2-1, with TRBD1 as a possible D gene (5 bases). V was shortened by 4 bases and J by 13 bases, with 20 bases between the two germline ends. Germline CDR1 MGHDK, CDR2 SYGVNS. The CDR3 totals 14 residues. CDR3 bases: TGTGCCAGCAGTGTCCAGGGATCTCCTGAGACCCAGTTCTTC. Residues: CASSVQGSPETQFF.

The chain has TRBV2 and TRBJ1-5, with D tentatively TRBD1 (5 bases). Germline V lookup: CDR1 SNHLY, CDR2 FYNNEI. V shed 8 bases and J shed 2 bases, with 25 bases lying between them. The CDR3 spans 18 residues. The CDR3: CASGVSGTVFAGNQPQHF. CDR3 nucleotides: TGTGCCAGCGGTGTCTCAGGGACGGTCTTTGCTGGCAATCAGCCCCAGCATTTT.

V gene TRBV4-1 combines with J gene TRBJ1-1; TRBD1 matches 7 bases. CDR3 length equals 15 residues. Germline V CDR1 and CDR2: MGHRA, YSYEKL. V lost 2 bases to trimming and J lost 1 base; unmatched junction nucleotides: 4. The CDR3 sequence is CASSQPHRGNTEAFF. The CDR3 nucleotides are TGCGCCAGCAGCCAACCCCACAGGGGGAACACTGAAGCTTTCTTT.

This sequence joins TRBV4-2 and TRBJ2-3; 10 nucleotides match TRBD2. Trimming at V came to 5 bases and at J to 6 bases, leaving 11 bases not matched to a gene. The CDR3 has 16 amino acids. Germline CDR1 and CDR2: LGHNA and YNFKEQ. The CDR3 is CASSKTAGGPTDTQYF. CDR3 nucleotides: TGTGCCAGCAGCAAAACAGCGGGGGGGCCCACCGATACGCAGTATTTT.

The chain has TRBV25-1 and TRBJ2-2; D could derive from TRBD1 or TRBD2 (7 bases each). The CDR3 spans 18 residues. V dropped 1 base and J dropped 0 bases, with 15 bases sitting between them. Germline V gene data show CDR1 as MGHDK and CDR2 as SYGVNS. As DNA, the CDR3 is TGTGCCAGCAGTGAATTGACAGGGAGGGGGCCGAACACCGGGGAGCTGTTTTTT. It yields the protein CASSELTGRGPNTGELFF.

There are many counts of this clonotype. The J gene is TRBJ1-1, the V gene TRBV29-1; D is unclear. The CDR3 has 13 residues. V was clipped by 3 bases and J by 0 bases, with 8 bases between them. Germline CDR1 is SQVTM and CDR2 is ANQGSEA. The CDR3 DNA follows: TGCAGCGTTGACCGAGGCTTGAACACTGAAGCTTTCTTT. Protein product: CSVDRGLNTEAFF.

The chain links TRBV9 to TRBJ1-5, with 9 bases lining up with TRBD1. The ends lost 3 bases at V and 2 bases at J; junction bases unmatched: 3. The CDR3 has 15 amino acids. Germline assignment: CDR1 SGDLS and CDR2 YYNGEE. The CDR3: CASSGTGDGNQPQHF. The CDR3 DNA reads as TGTGCCAGCAGCGGGACAGGGGATGGCAATCAGCCCCAGCATTTT.

This clonotype was seen only once. The chain has TRBV5-5 and TRBJ2-1; D gene ambiguous. Trimming took off 4 bases at V and 8 bases at J, with 10 bases between the two ends. This CDR3 is 12 amino acids long. Per germline, CDR1 SGHKS and CDR2 YYEKEE (reference sequence). The chain's CDR3 is CASSVLMDEQFF. The CDR3, as DNA: TGTGCCAGCAGCGTGTTAATGGATGAGCAGTTCTTC.

This chain uses TRBV29-1 with TRBJ2-1; 9 bases align to TRBD1. CDR3 length: 13 residues. Losses at the gene ends were 6 bases for V and 6 bases for J; bases not matched to a gene: 6. Germline V gene data show CDR1 as SQVTM and CDR2 as ANQGSEA. CDR3 DNA: TGCAGCGTCTGGGGGGGACAGGGCAATGAGCAGTTCTTC. Translation: CSVWGGQGNEQFF.

This sequence joins TRBV6-1 and TRBJ2-1; the D call may be TRBD1 or TRBD2 (5 bases each). The CDR3 extends over 13 amino acids. Trimming removed 7 bases at V and 3 bases at J, with 10 bases between. Germline loops: CDR1 MNHNS, CDR2 SASEGT. The CDR3 protein is CASTRDGYNEQFF. The CDR3 coding sequence is TGTGCCAGCACCAGGGACGGCTACAATGAGCAGTTCTTC.

This chain joins TRBV7-8 and TRBJ2-7, with 9 positions matching TRBD1. The CDR3 extends over 15 amino acids. Germline V gene sequence: CDR1 SGHVS, CDR2 FQNEAQ. With V trimmed by 11 bases and J by 5 bases, 16 bases remained unmatched. The CDR3 here is CAGARYGQGMNEQYF. In nucleotides, the CDR3 is TGTGCCGGGGCGAGGTACGGACAGGGGATGAACGAGCAGTACTTC.

This rearrangement joins TRBV12-3 or TRBV12-4 to TRBJ1-6; TRBD1 agrees at 11 bases. The CDR3 contains 16 residues. J lost 9 bases, V lost 6 bases, and 10 bases had no gene match. The CDR3 region is CASRSGTGGPGSPLHF. Written as DNA, the CDR3 is TGTGCCAGCAGGTCAGGGACAGGGGGGCCAGGTTCACCCCTCCACTTT.

Here the CDR3 reads CASSTGGRFNYGYTF. The CDR3 nucleotides read TGTGCCAGCAGCACAGGGGGACGGTTTAACTATGGCTACACCTTC. The chain carries TRBV7-2 and TRBJ1-2, with 8 bases identical to TRBD1. The germline gives CDR1 SGHTA, CDR2 FQGNSA. The V and J ends lost 5 bases and 1 base, in that order; junction bases with no gene match: 6. This CDR3 spans 15 amino acids. Full variable domain (rest looked up from reference TRBV7-2 and TRBJ1-2): GAGVSQSPSNKVTEKGKDVELRCDPISGHTALYWYRQSLGQGLEFLIYFQGNSAPDKSGLPSDRFSAERTGGSVSTLTIQRTQQEDSAVYLCASSTGGRFNYGYTFGSGTRLTVV.

The chain carries TRBV4-1 and TRBJ2-1; a possible D gene is TRBD2 (5 bases). Trimming left V 3 bases short and J 0 bases short, with 15 bases between. The CDR3 runs 17 residues. Germline lookup yields CDR1 MGHRA and CDR2 YSYEKL. The CDR3 region is CASSHLQAVISYNEQFF. The DNA of the CDR3 is TGCGCCAGCAGCCATCTCCAAGCGGTGATCTCCTACAATGAGCAGTTCTTC.

This clonotype has more than one count but fewer than ten. The CDR3 bases are TGCAGCGGATCTGACAGGGCCACAGATACGCAGTATTTT. This translates into CSGSDRATDTQYF. V gene TRBV29-1 combines with J gene TRBJ2-3; 7 nucleotides agree with TRBD1. CDR1 is SQVTM and CDR2 is ANQGSEA in the germline V gene. CDR3 length: 13 residues. The V gene end was trimmed by 7 bases and the J gene end by 2 bases; junction bases not matched to a gene: 6.

V is TRBV7-2 and J is TRBJ2-3; D gene uncertain. Trimming left V 5 bases short and J 8 bases short, with 11 bases between. CDR1 and CDR2 (germline): SGHTA, FQGNSA. The CDR3 length is 12 residues. The CDR3 DNA reads TGTGCCAGCAGCGGAAATCGTGGTACGCAGTATTTT. Translated: CASSGNRGTQYF.

The genes are TRBV7-2 and TRBJ1-2; the D gene is possibly TRBD1 (5 bases). Trimming shortened V by 1 base and J by 11 bases, and 20 bases separated the two germline ends. The CDR3 runs to 15 residues. Germline V gives CDR1 SGHTA, CDR2 FQGNSA. CDR3: CASSLVGRELARYTF. In nucleotides, the CDR3 is TGTGCCAGCAGCTTAGTCGGCAGGGAGCTTGCTAGGTACACCTTC.

In this sample, this clonotype turned up many times. The chain carries TRBV29-1 and TRBJ2-4; D is uncertain. The CDR3 loop spans 14 amino acids. CDR1 SQVTM and CDR2 ANQGSEA come from the germline V gene. V lost 1 base and J 1 base, leaving 8 bases between the germline ends. The DNA of the CDR3 is TGCAGCGTTGAAGGACCCTATGCCAAAAACATTCAGTACTTC. Translating gives CSVEGPYAKNIQYF.